This T cell receptor beta chain was observed in a study of OX40 agonist ivuxolimab in advanced cancers. Study-wide context: The patients got ivuxolimab, which is an agonistic anti-OX40 (CD134) antibody. Prior anti-PD-1, anti-PD-L1 or anti-CTLA-4 therapy did not bar entry, and roughly 40% had some. Three partial responders included one hepatocellular carcinoma patient and two cutaneous melanoma patients.

The germline gives CDR1 MDHEN, CDR2 SYDVKM. Trimming cost V 5 bases and J 2 bases; bases outside gene matches: 8. The CDR3 has 17 amino acids. The method was immunoSEQ multiplex PCR; TCRdb's version includes in-frame clones alone and lacks a portion of them. The sample includes tens of thousands of clones, about 80% of them seen just once. The rearrangement links TRBV28 to TRBJ2-6, with 8 bases lining up with TRBD1. This material consisted of CD4+ or CD8+ T cells sorted from blood, taken in a trial of the OX40 agonist ivuxolimab. The source is an adult with an advanced solid tumor such as melanoma, head and neck, liver or kidney cancer. The DNA of the CDR3 is TGTGCCAGCAGTCCTGGACAGGGAAAAGCTGGGGCCAACGTCCTGACTTTC. It codes for CASSPGQGKAGANVLTF.